What follows are 27 T cell receptor beta chains derived from one specimen sequenced in a study of blood T cell repertoires in COVID-19. Measured with immunoSEQ multiplex PCR; TCRdb has only the in-frame clones, and not every one. The sample shows 90,000 to 150,000 clones, 79% of them seen only once. The sequenced material came from peripheral blood. Receptors were obtained from a woman of 80 years or more with acute or convalescent COVID-19.

V and J are TRBV15 and TRBJ2-5; TRBD1 aligns across 9 bases. From germline, CDR1 is LNHNV and CDR2 YYDKDF (reference sequence). The CDR3 covers 15 residues. Trimming at V came to 4 bases and at J to 2 bases, leaving 5 bases not matched to a gene. The CDR3 region has the DNA TGTGCCACCAGCACTCCGGGACAGGGTCAAGAGACCCAGTACTTC. This gives the protein CATSTPGQGQETQYF.

The V and J genes are TRBV30 and TRBJ2-4, with a tentative D call TRBD2 (6 bases). This CDR3 comprises 16 residues. The germline gives CDR1 GTSNPN, CDR2 SVGIG (reference sequence). V was trimmed by 4 bases and J by 0 bases, leaving 16 bases between them. CDR3 sequence reads: CAWTTGVSLAKNIQYF. In DNA form, the CDR3 reads TGTGCCTGGACTACGGGAGTGTCCCTAGCCAAAAACATTCAGTACTTC.

This chain joins TRBV9 and TRBJ1-1, with TRBD1 matching over 7 bases. The germline V gene has CDR1 SGDLS and CDR2 YYNGEE. This CDR3 has 15 residues. After removal of 3 bases from V and 1 base from J, the junction contained 6 bases not matched to a gene. In DNA form, the CDR3 reads TGTGCCAGCAGCGCCTACAGGGGCAGGAACACTGAAGCTTTCTTT. Protein: CASSAYRGRNTEAFF. The full variable domain, with the rest looked up from reference TRBV9 and TRBJ1-1, is DSGVTQTPKHLITATGQRVTLRCSPRSGDLSVYWYQQSLDQGLQFLIQYYNGEERAKGNILERFSAQQFPDLHSELNLSSLELGDSALYFCASSAYRGRNTEAFFGQGTRLTVV.

As DNA, the CDR3 is TGTGCCAGCAGAACCGGGGGACAGCTCCATTCACCCCTCCACTTT. Translation gives CASRTGGQLHSPLHF. This rearrangement joins TRBV6-5 to TRBJ1-6, with 7 bases aligning to TRBD1. This CDR3 is 15 amino acids long. Germline values: CDR1 MNHEY, CDR2 SVGAGI. V was pared by 6 bases and J by 8 bases, with 10 bases of the junction left unmatched.

DNA of the CDR3: TGTGCCAGCAGCCCACGGGGGAATTGGGATGGCTACACCTTC. Amino acid sequence: CASSPRGNWDGYTF. The V and J genes are TRBV14 and TRBJ1-2; a possible D gene is TRBD1 (5 bases). The V gene's germline CDR1 is SGHDN and CDR2 FVKESK. Trimming shortened V by 4 bases and J by 6 bases, and 15 bases separated the two germline ends. This CDR3 has 14 amino acids.

This chain uses TRBV5-6 with TRBJ2-6; D ambiguous. The germline gives CDR1 SGHDT, CDR2 YYEEEE. This CDR3 has 15 amino acids. With 7 bases removed from V and 0 bases from J, the gap between germline ends came to 11 bases. In DNA form, the CDR3 reads TGTGCCAGCTCTTGGAGATCCTCTGGGGCCAACGTCCTGACTTTC. This encodes CASSWRSSGANVLTF.

Only a few counts were recorded for this clone. The chain carries TRBV29-1 and TRBJ1-2; no clear D. The CDR3 runs to 11 residues. Germline CDR1 SQVTM, CDR2 ANQGSEA. With 5 bases removed from V and 7 bases from J, the gap between germline ends came to 11 bases. CDR3 coding DNA: TGCAGCGTTTTTAGCCCGGGTGGCTACACCTTC. Translation: CSVFSPGGYTF.

V and J are TRBV6-5 and TRBJ1-5, with D unresolved. CDR1 MNHEY and CDR2 SVGAGI come from the germline V gene. Trimming shortened V by 5 bases and J by 4 bases, and 9 bases separated the two germline ends. CDR3 length: 13 residues. CDR3 loop: CASSLFLNQPQHF. CDR3 nucleotides: TGTGCCAGCAGTCTCTTTCTAAATCAGCCCCAGCATTTT.

The chain combines TRBV11-2 with TRBJ2-7; 9 bases match TRBD2. The germline gives CDR1 SGHAT, CDR2 FQNNGV. This CDR3 spans 15 amino acids. Trimming at V came to 0 bases and at J to 7 bases, leaving 7 bases not matched to a gene. The CDR3 DNA sequence: TGTGCCAGCAGCTTAGACGCGGGAGGGCACGGAGAGCAGTACTTC. This codes for CASSLDAGGHGEQYF.

CDR3 sequence: CASSPGRGSNTGELFF. The DNA of the CDR3 is TGCGCCAGCAGCCCGGGCAGGGGTAGCAACACCGGGGAGCTGTTTTTT. The chain links TRBV5-1 to TRBJ2-2; a weak D match, TRBD1 (6 bases). With 4 bases removed from V and 2 bases from J, the gap between germline ends came to 15 bases. Germline lookup yields CDR1 SGHRS and CDR2 YFSETQ. CDR3 length: 16 amino acids.

The chain recombines TRBV9 with TRBJ1-6; 7 nucleotides line up with TRBD1. Germline trimming cut 2 bases from V and 4 bases from J; bases unmatched to any gene: 6. There are 16 residues in the CDR3. The germline V gene encodes CDR1 SGDLS and CDR2 YYNGEE. The CDR3 coding sequence is TGTGCCAGCAGCGTCGACGGACAGGTGTATAATTCACCCCTCCACTTT. It encodes CASSVDGQVYNSPLHF.

V gene TRBV27 combines with J gene TRBJ1-5, with a weak D call TRBD1 (6 bases). V was shortened by 0 bases and J by 2 bases, with 11 bases between the two germline ends. The CDR3 totals 16 residues. CDR1 is MNHEY and CDR2 is SMNVEV in the germline V gene (reference sequence). The CDR3 region has the DNA TGTGCCAGCAGTTTATCGGCGGGGGGCGGCAATCAGCCCCAGCATTTT. It encodes CASSLSAGGGNQPQHF.

The rearrangement joins TRBV2 to TRBJ1-1; D uncertain. The CDR3 is 12 amino acids. Germline lookup yields CDR1 SNHLY and CDR2 FYNNEI. V was clipped by 9 bases and J by 0 bases, with 8 bases between them. CDR3 DNA sequence: TGTGCCAGTCTCGGGTTGAACACTGAAGCTTTCTTT. Translated: CASLGLNTEAFF.

The chain joins TRBV3-1 (or the pseudogene TRBV3-2) to TRBJ2-3, with D possibly matching TRBD2 (5 bases). CDR1 is LGHDT, CDR2 YNNKEL, per germline (reference sequence). The CDR3 has 18 residues. Between the trimmed V and J ends, which lost 0 bases and 6 bases, there was a span of 22 bases. Here the CDR3 DNA reads TGTGCCAGCAGCCAAGACACTGGTCCAGCGGTATTGAGTGATACGCAGTATTTT. It yields the protein CASSQDTGPAVLSDTQYF.

This clone showed up just a few times. The rearrangement joins TRBV2 to TRBJ1-4; D is perhaps TRBD1 (5 bases). This CDR3 has 11 amino acids. Trimming pared 6 bases from V and 8 bases from J, leaving 7 bases between. CDR1 and CDR2 from the germline V gene are SNHLY and FYNNEI. In DNA, the CDR3 is TGTGCCAGCAGGAGGACAGAAAAACTGTTTTTT. Translating gives CASRRTEKLFF.

This CDR3 reads CASSQGSSGANYGYTF. CDR3 DNA sequence: TGTGCCAGCAGCCAAGGAAGCAGCGGAGCTAACTATGGCTACACCTTC. The chain couples TRBV4-2 to TRBJ1-2; no clear D. Germline assignment: CDR1 LGHNA and CDR2 YNFKEQ. Trimming stripped 1 base from V and 0 bases from J, with 12 bases between. The CDR3 has 16 amino acids.

This clone appeared a single time. The genes are TRBV19 and TRBJ1-1; 10 positions match TRBD1. Trimming cost V 5 bases and J 7 bases; bases outside gene matches: 7. Looked up from germline, CDR1 is LNHDA and CDR2 is SQIVND (reference sequence). The CDR3 has 14 amino acids. CDR3 DNA: TGTGCCAGTAGTCCCCGACAGGGGGCGAATGAAGCTTTCTTT. Encoded protein: CASSPRQGANEAFF.

V gene TRBV29-1 combines with J gene TRBJ2-3; D not resolved. The CDR3 has 13 residues. Germline assignment: CDR1 SQVTM and CDR2 ANQGSEA. V was trimmed by 4 bases and J by 2 bases, leaving 10 bases between them. CDR3 DNA sequence: TGCAGCGTTGGGGCAGCACCCACAGATACGCAGTATTTT. Translated, it gives CSVGAAPTDTQYF.

This clone was counted only a few times. The rearrangement joins TRBV7-2 to TRBJ1-5; TRBD1 matches 9 bases. Trimming removed 4 bases from V and 0 bases from J; junction bases left unmatched: 10. The CDR3 runs to 18 residues. Germline values: CDR1 SGHTA, CDR2 FQGNSA. CDR3 residues: CASSSESGTGYSNQPQHF. CDR3 coding DNA: TGTGCCAGCAGCTCCGAGTCTGGGACAGGGTATAGCAATCAGCCCCAGCATTTT.

The chain is built from TRBV15 and TRBJ2-3; D is possibly TRBD2 (5 bases). Trimming cost V 0 bases and J 5 bases, with 9 bases left between them. Germline assignment: CDR1 LNHNV and CDR2 YYDKDF (reference sequence). CDR3 length: 14 amino acids. The CDR3 DNA follows: TGTGCCACCAGCAGAGATACGAGGGAAGATACGCAGTATTTT. Amino acid sequence: CATSRDTREDTQYF.

The chain recombines TRBV5-4 with TRBJ1-2, with D perhaps matching TRBD1 (5 bases). Trimming stripped 4 bases from V and 2 bases from J, with 21 bases between. The length of the CDR3 is 17 residues. Per the germline V gene, CDR1 is SGHNT and CDR2 is YYREEE (reference sequence). The CDR3 spells CASSPPVGQGSNYGYTF. The DNA for the CDR3 is TGTGCCAGCAGCCCCCCTGTGGGTCAGGGATCCAACTATGGCTACACCTTC. Looking up the rest from reference TRBV5-4 and TRBJ1-2 gives the full variable domain: ETGVTQSPTHLIKTRGQQVTLRCSSQSGHNTVSWYQQALGQGPQFIFQYYREEENGRGNFPPRFSGLQFPNYSSELNVNALELDDSALYLCASSPPVGQGSNYGYTFGSGTRLTVV.

V gene TRBV19 combines with J gene TRBJ2-1; TRBD2 matches at 10 bases. CDR3 length equals 16 residues. V dropped 4 bases and J dropped 8; count of bases not matched to a gene: 11. Germline lookup yields CDR1 LNHDA and CDR2 SQIVND (reference sequence). The chain's CDR3 is CASSTAAGGPGYEQFF. DNA for the CDR3: TGTGCCAGTAGTACCGCAGCGGGAGGGCCGGGATATGAGCAGTTCTTC. Full variable domain (rest looked up from reference TRBV19 and TRBJ2-1): DGGITQSPKYLFRKEGQNVTLSCEQNLNHDAMYWYRQDPGQGLRLIYYSQIVNDFQKGDIAEGYSVSREKKESFPLTVTSAQKNPTAFYLCASSTAAGGPGYEQFFGPGTRLTVL.

The rearrangement joins TRBV27 to TRBJ2-1; D gene ambiguous. Germline CDR1 and CDR2: MNHEY and SMNVEV (reference sequence). This CDR3 spans 11 amino acids. The ends were cut back, 6 bases at V and 2 bases at J, with 2 bases in the middle. CDR3 in amino acids: CASSTYNEQFF. DNA of the CDR3: TGTGCCAGCAGCACCTACAATGAGCAGTTCTTC.

As concerns this clone: Other DNA sequences within the sample encode an identical CDR3. The chain links TRBV18 to TRBJ1-2; tentatively, D is TRBD1 (6 bases). Germline loops: CDR1 KGHSH, CDR2 LQKENI. The CDR3 spans 13 residues. V lost 5 bases and J lost 6, with 13 bases in between. As DNA, the CDR3 is TGTGCCAGCTCAGAACAGGGTTGGGATGGCTACACCTTC. Translated: CASSEQGWDGYTF.

The V and J genes are TRBV7-2 and TRBJ1-2, with 9 bases fitting TRBD1. Germline V gene data show CDR1 as SGHTA and CDR2 as FQGNSA. The CDR3 runs to 16 residues. The V and J ends lost 5 bases and 3 bases, in that order; junction bases with no gene match: 10. The CDR3 DNA sequence: TGTGCCAGCAGCGTGGGGGGGACAGGGCATTACTATGGCTACACCTTC. Protein sequence: CASSVGGTGHYYGYTF. Full variable domain (missing parts from reference TRBV7-2 and TRBJ1-2): GAGVSQSPSNKVTEKGKDVELRCDPISGHTALYWYRQSLGQGLEFLIYFQGNSAPDKSGLPSDRFSAERTGGSVSTLTIQRTQQEDSAVYLCASSVGGTGHYYGYTFGSGTRLTVV.

The chain carries TRBV3-1 (or the pseudogene TRBV3-2) and TRBJ1-1; D might be TRBD1 (5 bases). The V end lost 0 bases, the J end lost 0 bases, and 11 bases lay between the germline ends. Germline V gene lookup returns CDR1 LGHDT and CDR2 YNNKEL (reference sequence). The CDR3 runs to 16 residues. The CDR3 is CASSQDRQPMNTEAFF. The CDR3 DNA follows: TGTGCCAGCAGCCAAGACAGACAGCCAATGAACACTGAAGCTTTCTTT.

The genes are TRBV24-1 and TRBJ1-4; D might be TRBD1 (5 bases). The CDR3 is 14 residues long. Trimming removed 3 bases at V and 8 bases at J, with 12 bases between. Germline V gene data show CDR1 as KGHDR and CDR2 as SFDVKD. The CDR3 sequence: CATSDKGKREKLFF. The CDR3, as DNA: TGTGCCACCAGTGATAAGGGGAAGCGCGAAAAACTGTTTTTT.